Shown below are 3 T cell receptor beta chains from a single sample sequenced in a study of T-cell memory formation after mild COVID-19. TCRdb independently ran MiXCR on the 5' RACE reads; one entry per CDR3 protein. In the table there are about 560,000 distinct CDR3 sequences, approximately 15% of which are singletons. Sequencing input: PBMCs or a T cell subset sorted from them (not recorded which). The receptors derive from an adult woman who had mild COVID-19 (a few samples of this study predate the infection). Cell type and time point are not known.

Only a few counts were recorded for this clonotype. Here the CDR3 DNA reads TGCAGCGTCGACCCTGCAGGGAACAATGAGCAGTTCTTC. Translated, it gives CSVDPAGNNEQFF. The chain has TRBV29-1 and TRBJ2-1, with a tentative D call TRBD1 (5 bases). Between the trimmed V and J ends, which lost 6 bases and 5 bases, there was a span of 14 bases. The V gene's germline CDR1 is SQVTM and CDR2 ANQGSEA. This CDR3 comprises 13 residues.

The chain recombines TRBV4-3 with TRBJ1-2; the D gene is possibly TRBD1 (6 bases). Trimming cost V 1 base and J 2 bases, with 14 bases left between them. Looked up from germline, CDR1 is LGHNA and CDR2 is YSLEER. This CDR3 contains 16 residues. For the CDR3, the DNA is TGCGCCAGCAGCCAAGGGTCGGTAGGGGGAAACTATGGCTACACCTTC. It is translated as CASSQGSVGGNYGYTF.

This clonotype was observed many times. As DNA, the CDR3 is TGTGCCAGCAGCTTAGCAGGGACACTGAACACCGGGGAGCTGTTTTTT. This encodes CASSLAGTLNTGELFF. The chain recombines TRBV11-2 with TRBJ2-2, with a weak D call TRBD1 (6 bases). The V gene's germline CDR1 is SGHAT and CDR2 FQNNGV. The CDR3 runs to 16 residues. The ends were cut back, 1 base at V and 1 base at J, with 10 bases in the middle.